This entry features one TCR beta chain sequence. Antigen: not known. Both 60 Vbeta primers and 13 Jbeta primers went into the PCR. Here immunoSEQ multiplex PCR was the method, and the copy in TCRdb shows in-frame clones only, minus some. The sample yields about 190,000 clones, roughly 80% seen once. The sample belongs to a study of cytomegalovirus exposure and HLA in healthy donors. Across the study: Earlier findings included 100 million to 130 million unique TCR beta sequences obtained from about 179 million T cells. Study-wide results and limits: The study carried out a later analysis of TCR beta sequences. It associated 15,000 to 20,000 of them with specific HLA alleles at a false discovery rate of 0.05.

The CDR3 has 14 residues. In germline, CDR1 is MNHEY, CDR2 SMNVEV (reference sequence). With 5 bases removed from V and 12 bases from J, the gap between germline ends came to 20 bases. Sequencing used PBMCs. V usage is TRBV27 and J usage is TRBJ2-1; tentative D call: TRBD1 (5 bases). The source is a man between 50 and 59 years old in good health and CMV-seronegative. CDR3 residues: CASSPNLLLTAQFF. CDR3 nucleotides: TGTGCCAGCAGTCCGAACCTGCTCCTGACAGCGCAGTTCTTC.